The rows below give T cell receptor beta chains drawn from one sample of a study of blood T cells in healthy people across ages. TCRdb itself ran the 5' RACE reads through MiXCR, one entry per CDR3 protein. The sample holds approximately 880,000 distinct CDR3 sequences, 48% seen once. The specimen sequenced was blood. Receptors originate from a man aged 30 to 39 in good health. The CDR3 runs from the conserved cysteine through the conserved F or W. A D gene is named only where the DNA matches it firmly. Only part of the rows carry a size: once, few, many, or a class if the clone is expanded.

d_call	v_call	clone_size	j_call	cdr3_aa	cdr3_nt
.	TRBV28	once	TRBJ1-5	CASSPKGASNQPQHF	TGTGCCAGCAGTCCGAAGGGAGCGAGTAATCAGCCCCAGCATTTT
TRBD1	TRBV11-2	many	TRBJ2-1	CASSLDRSNEQFF	TGTGCCAGCAGCTTGGACAGGTCGAATGAGCAGTTCTTC
.	TRBV5-1	.	TRBJ1-3	CASSPTGPLSGNTIYF	TGCGCCAGCAGCCCCACAGGACCTCTCTCTGGAAACACCATATATTTT
TRBD1	TRBV12-3/TRBV12-4	.	TRBJ1-2	CASTPRGQGPTYGYTF	TGTGCCAGCACTCCCCGGGGACAGGGCCCGACTTATGGCTACACCTTC
TRBD1	TRBV9	.	TRBJ2-7	CASSVGGGNVYEQYF	TGTGCCAGCAGCGTAGGAGGGGGCAACGTCTACGAGCAGTACTTC
TRBD2	TRBV30	.	TRBJ2-5	CAWTSGGQTQYF	TGTGCCTGGACTAGCGGGGGTCAGACCCAGTACTTC
.	TRBV7-7	.	TRBJ2-1	CASSLEARGADIWAEQFF	TGTGCTAGCAGCTTAGAAGCGCGTGGGGCGGATATTTGGGCTGAGCAGTTCTTC
TRBD2	TRBV27	.	TRBJ2-5	CASSLFHERGETQYF	TGTGCCAGCAGTTTATTTCATGAGCGGGGTGAGACCCAGTACTTC
TRBD2	TRBV3-1	many	TRBJ2-1	CASSPGLAGGYNEQFF	TGCGCCAGCAGCCCGGGACTAGCGGGGGGATACAATGAGCAGTTCTTC
.	TRBV19	few	TRBJ2-6	CASSIDHSGANVLTF	TGTGCCAGTAGTATTGATCACTCTGGGGCCAACGTCCTGACTTTC
.	TRBV20-1	few	TRBJ1-4	CSARERAGKVNEKLFF	TGCAGTGCTAGAGAAAGGGCGGGGAAGGTGAATGAAAAACTGTTTTTT
TRBD1	TRBV24-1	few	TRBJ1-1	CATSEATGGNTEAFF	TGTGCCACCAGTGAGGCTACAGGGGGGAACACTGAAGCTTTCTTT
TRBD1	TRBV7-6	.	TRBJ2-5	CASSLSADRGRWNEQYF	TGTGCCAGCAGCCTGTCGGCCGACAGGGGGCGATGGAATGAGCAGTACTTC
TRBD1	TRBV3-1	few	TRBJ1-6	CASSPRQGVRSPLHF	TGTGCCAGCAGCCCACGGCAGGGGGTTAGGTCACCCCTCCACTTT
.	TRBV11-2	few	TRBJ2-4	CASSPQGLSAKNIQYF	TGTGCCAGCAGCCCTCAGGGATTGTCGGCCAAAAACATTCAGTACTTC
.	TRBV5-1	few	TRBJ2-7	CASSLLPRGVMTYEQYF	TGCGCCAGCAGCTTGCTTCCTAGGGGCGTGATGACCTACGAGCAGTACTTC
TRBD2	TRBV2	.	TRBJ2-4	CASSDGGDIRYF	TGTGCCAGCAGTGACGGGGGGGATATTCGGTACTTC
.	TRBV12-3/TRBV12-4	.	TRBJ2-3	CASSPQRAPTDTQYF	TGTGCCAGCAGTCCCCAGAGGGCCCCCACAGATACGCAGTATTTT
.	TRBV28	.	TRBJ1-6	CASRARGAKNSPLHF	TGTGCCAGCAGGGCCCGGGGGGCGAAGAATTCACCCCTCCACTTT
TRBD1	TRBV28	.	TRBJ1-2	CASTNRGQSYGYTF	TGTGCCAGCACAAACAGGGGGCAAAGCTATGGCTACACCTTC
.	TRBV7-9	.	TRBJ1-2	CASSFHQSSYGYTF	TGTGCCAGCAGCTTTCACCAGAGCTCTTATGGCTACACCTTC
TRBD1	TRBV7-3	few	TRBJ1-4	CASSLQRQGANEKLFF	TGTGCCAGCAGCCTTCAAAGACAGGGGGCGAATGAAAAACTGTTTTTT
TRBD1	TRBV20-1	.	TRBJ2-5	CSAAYPGQGREQYF	TGCAGTGCTGCCTATCCGGGACAGGGTAGGGAGCAGTACTTC
.	TRBV7-2	.	TRBJ1-4	CASSLDAARNEKLFF	TGTGCCAGCAGCTTAGATGCGGCTAGGAATGAAAAACTGTTTTTT